These T cell receptor beta chains were read from a single sample in a study of shared clonotypes between healthy human individuals. The repertoire was sequenced with immunoSEQ multiplex PCR; TCRdb's copy has only in-frame clones and lacks some. This table holds a few million clones, about 92% found once. Material: naive CD4+ T cells from PBMCs. These receptor sequences come from a man aged 18 to 29 in good health. Some clones in this sample may be carry-over from other donors' samples. The CDR3 runs from the conserved cysteine through the conserved F or W. Fields, in order: clone size, J gene, D gene, V gene, CDR3 protein, CDR3 DNA. A D gene is named only where the DNA matches it firmly. Clone size is shown for a subset of rows, as once, few, many or a class of expanded clone.

clone_size: .
j_call: TRBJ2-5
d_call: TRBD2
v_call: TRBV15
cdr3_aa: CATSRVRLGEGEETQYF
cdr3_nt: TGTGCCACCAGCAGAGTCCGTTTGGGGGAGGGTGAAGAGACCCAGTACTTC

clone_size: .
j_call: TRBJ2-7
d_call: TRBD2
v_call: TRBV5-1
cdr3_aa: CASSLGTSGNLYEQYF
cdr3_nt: TGCGCCAGCAGCCTTGGGACTAGCGGGAACCTCTACGAGCAGTACTTC

clone_size: .
j_call: TRBJ2-7
d_call: TRBD2
v_call: TRBV9
cdr3_aa: CASSKTSGSYEQYF
cdr3_nt: TGTGCCAGCAGCAAGACTAGCGGCTCCTACGAGCAGTACTTC

clone_size: .
j_call: TRBJ2-2
d_call: .
v_call: TRBV28
cdr3_aa: CASRAPDSPSRELFF
cdr3_nt: TGTGCCAGCAGGGCGCCGGACTCCCCCTCCAGGGAGCTGTTTTTT

clone_size: .
j_call: TRBJ2-1
d_call: .
v_call: TRBV7-7
cdr3_aa: CASSSGGGGHNEQFF
cdr3_nt: TGTGCCAGCAGCTCAGGGGGAGGGGGCCACAATGAGCAGTTCTTC

clone_size: .
j_call: TRBJ2-3
d_call: .
v_call: TRBV7-2
cdr3_aa: CASSLAGAGDTQYF
cdr3_nt: TGTGCCAGCAGCTTAGCAGGGGCGGGAGATACGCAGTATTTT

clone_size: .
j_call: TRBJ1-1
d_call: TRBD1
v_call: TRBV6-5
cdr3_aa: CASSYTLTGGPEAFF
cdr3_nt: TGTGCCAGCAGTTACACCCTTACAGGGGGCCCTGAAGCTTTCTTT

clone_size: .
j_call: TRBJ2-3
d_call: TRBD2
v_call: TRBV5-1
cdr3_aa: CASSSEGTSGIGGDTQYF
cdr3_nt: TGCGCCAGCAGCTCCGAGGGGACTAGCGGGATTGGTGGAGATACGCAGTATTTT

clone_size: .
j_call: TRBJ2-5
d_call: .
v_call: TRBV7-2
cdr3_aa: CASSRSGGQETQYF
cdr3_nt: TGTGCCAGCAGCCGGAGTGGGGGGCAAGAGACCCAGTACTTC

clone_size: .
j_call: TRBJ2-5
d_call: TRBD2
v_call: TRBV7-9
cdr3_aa: CASGRGSGRGAQETQYF
cdr3_nt: TGTGCCAGCGGTCGGGGTAGCGGGAGGGGGGCTCAAGAGACCCAGTACTTC

clone_size: .
j_call: TRBJ2-5
d_call: .
v_call: TRBV7-2
cdr3_aa: CASSLGLSWGTQYF
cdr3_nt: TGTGCCAGCAGCTTAGGTCTATCTTGGGGGACCCAGTACTTC

clone_size: .
j_call: TRBJ2-3
d_call: .
v_call: TRBV5-4
cdr3_aa: CASSLPGRDVWTDTQYF
cdr3_nt: TGTGCCAGCAGCTTACCGGGGCGGGACGTTTGGACAGATACGCAGTATTTT

clone_size: once
j_call: TRBJ1-1
d_call: .
v_call: TRBV5-1
cdr3_aa: CASSHPTGMNTEAFF
cdr3_nt: TGCGCCAGCAGCCACCCCACAGGAATGAACACTGAAGCTTTCTTT

clone_size: .
j_call: TRBJ2-1
d_call: TRBD2
v_call: TRBV10-3
cdr3_aa: CAISDLAGSYNEQFF
cdr3_nt: TGTGCCATCAGTGATCTAGCGGGGTCCTACAATGAGCAGTTCTTC

clone_size: .
j_call: TRBJ1-5
d_call: .
v_call: TRBV4-1
cdr3_aa: CASSQDPLGQINQPQHF
cdr3_nt: TGCGCCAGCAGCCAAGACCCTCTTGGACAGATAAATCAGCCCCAGCATTTT

clone_size: .
j_call: TRBJ2-3
d_call: TRBD2
v_call: TRBV27
cdr3_aa: CASLQTSGSRGAQYF
cdr3_nt: TGTGCCAGCCTCCAGACTAGCGGGAGTAGAGGTGCGCAGTATTTT

clone_size: .
j_call: TRBJ1-3
d_call: .
v_call: TRBV6-1
cdr3_aa: CASSEAGLGTIYF
cdr3_nt: TGTGCCAGCAGTGAAGCCGGCCTTGGTACCATATATTTT

clone_size: .
j_call: TRBJ2-7
d_call: TRBD1
v_call: TRBV5-1
cdr3_aa: CASSGQGYEQYF
cdr3_nt: TGCGCCAGCAGCGGACAGGGCTACGAGCAGTACTTC

clone_size: .
j_call: TRBJ1-1
d_call: .
v_call: TRBV2
cdr3_aa: CASRKGGGTEAFF
cdr3_nt: TGTGCCAGCCGGAAAGGGGGGGGCACTGAAGCTTTCTTT

clone_size: .
j_call: TRBJ2-3
d_call: .
v_call: TRBV4-1
cdr3_aa: CASSQDTPTDTQYF
cdr3_nt: TGCGCCAGCAGCCAAGATACCCCAACAGATACGCAGTATTTT

clone_size: .
j_call: TRBJ1-1
d_call: .
v_call: TRBV13
cdr3_aa: CASSFGSQNTEAFF
cdr3_nt: TGTGCCAGCAGCTTCGGTTCTCAGAACACTGAAGCTTTCTTT

clone_size: once
j_call: TRBJ2-7
d_call: .
v_call: TRBV25-1
cdr3_aa: CASSDSQFWGYEQYF
cdr3_nt: TGTGCCAGCAGTGATTCCCAATTTTGGGGTTACGAGCAGTACTTC

clone_size: few
j_call: TRBJ1-1
d_call: .
v_call: TRBV6-4
cdr3_aa: CASSQSAGGNTEAFF
cdr3_nt: TGTGCCAGCAGTCAATCGGCGGGGGGGAACACTGAAGCTTTCTTT

clone_size: .
j_call: TRBJ1-1
d_call: .
v_call: TRBV28
cdr3_aa: CASSSFRGLGTEAFF
cdr3_nt: TGTGCCAGCAGTTCATTCCGGGGGCTCGGCACTGAAGCTTTCTTT

clone_size: .
j_call: TRBJ1-3
d_call: .
v_call: TRBV7-2
cdr3_aa: CASTSTAGDGNTIYF
cdr3_nt: TGTGCCAGCACCTCGACAGCCGGGGACGGAAACACCATATATTTT

clone_size: .
j_call: TRBJ2-1
d_call: TRBD2
v_call: TRBV5-1
cdr3_aa: CASSYSGRLSSYNEQFF
cdr3_nt: TGCGCCAGCAGCTATAGCGGGAGGTTGAGCTCCTACAATGAGCAGTTCTTC

clone_size: once
j_call: TRBJ1-1
d_call: TRBD1
v_call: TRBV7-9
cdr3_aa: CASSSGQGAANTEAFF
cdr3_nt: TGTGCCAGCAGCTCCGGACAGGGGGCGGCGAACACTGAAGCTTTCTTT

clone_size: .
j_call: TRBJ2-3
d_call: .
v_call: TRBV7-2
cdr3_aa: CASSLVTTDTQYF
cdr3_nt: TGTGCCAGCAGCTTAGTCACCACAGATACGCAGTATTTT

clone_size: .
j_call: TRBJ2-3
d_call: TRBD2
v_call: TRBV6-1
cdr3_aa: CASILDGGADTQYF
cdr3_nt: TGTGCCAGCATCCTCGACGGGGGGGCAGATACGCAGTATTTT

clone_size: .
j_call: TRBJ1-5
d_call: TRBD1
v_call: TRBV2
cdr3_aa: CASNRQGEDQPQHF
cdr3_nt: TGTGCCAGCAACCGACAGGGTGAAGATCAGCCCCAGCATTTT

clone_size: once
j_call: TRBJ2-7
d_call: TRBD1
v_call: TRBV5-1
cdr3_aa: CASSLQGARTYEQYF
cdr3_nt: TGCGCCAGCAGCCTCCAGGGGGCGAGGACCTACGAGCAGTACTTC

clone_size: .
j_call: TRBJ2-7
d_call: .
v_call: TRBV6-5
cdr3_aa: CASSYAWGEPAYEQYF
cdr3_nt: TGTGCCAGCAGTTACGCCTGGGGGGAGCCGGCCTACGAGCAGTACTTC

clone_size: .
j_call: TRBJ2-1
d_call: .
v_call: TRBV2
cdr3_aa: CASKGVRGPYNEQFF
cdr3_nt: TGTGCCAGCAAAGGGGTAAGGGGCCCCTACAATGAGCAGTTCTTC

clone_size: .
j_call: TRBJ2-2
d_call: .
v_call: TRBV6-5
cdr3_aa: CASSAGTTNTGELFF
cdr3_nt: TGTGCCAGCAGTGCCGGGACAACGAACACCGGGGAGCTGTTTTTT

clone_size: once
j_call: TRBJ2-7
d_call: TRBD2
v_call: TRBV28
cdr3_aa: CASSPTSGRVWEQYF
cdr3_nt: TGTGCCAGCAGTCCAACTAGCGGGAGGGTTTGGGAGCAGTACTTC

clone_size: .
j_call: TRBJ2-7
d_call: .
v_call: TRBV15
cdr3_aa: CATSRDWDTYEQYF
cdr3_nt: TGTGCCACCAGCAGAGATTGGGACACCTACGAGCAGTACTTC

clone_size: .
j_call: TRBJ2-4
d_call: .
v_call: TRBV19
cdr3_aa: CASSIMTANKNIQYF
cdr3_nt: TGTGCCAGTAGTATAATGACAGCAAACAAAAACATTCAGTACTTC

clone_size: once
j_call: TRBJ2-7
d_call: TRBD1
v_call: TRBV5-6
cdr3_aa: CASSADRGWSEQYF
cdr3_nt: TGTGCCAGCAGCGCCGACAGGGGATGGAGCGAGCAGTACTTC

clone_size: .
j_call: TRBJ2-3
d_call: TRBD2
v_call: TRBV4-2
cdr3_aa: CASSHGVAGGPRPADTQYF
cdr3_nt: TGTGCCAGCAGCCACGGGGTAGCGGGAGGACCACGTCCAGCAGATACGCAGTATTTT

clone_size: .
j_call: TRBJ2-7
d_call: TRBD2
v_call: TRBV18
cdr3_aa: CASSGTSGYEQYF
cdr3_nt: TGTGCCAGCTCAGGGACTAGCGGATACGAGCAGTACTTC

clone_size: .
j_call: TRBJ1-1
d_call: .
v_call: TRBV7-9
cdr3_aa: CASSLARDPMTEAFF
cdr3_nt: TGTGCCAGCAGCTTAGCCCGGGACCCCATGACTGAAGCTTTCTTT

clone_size: .
j_call: TRBJ2-3
d_call: TRBD1
v_call: TRBV19
cdr3_aa: CASSMRGPDTQYF
cdr3_nt: TGTGCCAGTAGTATGAGGGGGCCAGATACGCAGTATTTT

clone_size: .
j_call: TRBJ2-5
d_call: .
v_call: TRBV28
cdr3_aa: CASRSRETQYF
cdr3_nt: TGTGCCAGCAGGTCCAGAGAGACCCAGTACTTC

clone_size: .
j_call: TRBJ2-1
d_call: .
v_call: TRBV2
cdr3_aa: CAGVGRVINEQFF
cdr3_nt: TGTGCCGGGGTTGGGCGGGTCATAAATGAGCAGTTCTTC

clone_size: once
j_call: TRBJ1-2
d_call: .
v_call: TRBV18
cdr3_aa: CASSPDPQVGFGYTF
cdr3_nt: TGTGCCAGCTCACCCGACCCACAGGTGGGTTTTGGCTACACCTTC